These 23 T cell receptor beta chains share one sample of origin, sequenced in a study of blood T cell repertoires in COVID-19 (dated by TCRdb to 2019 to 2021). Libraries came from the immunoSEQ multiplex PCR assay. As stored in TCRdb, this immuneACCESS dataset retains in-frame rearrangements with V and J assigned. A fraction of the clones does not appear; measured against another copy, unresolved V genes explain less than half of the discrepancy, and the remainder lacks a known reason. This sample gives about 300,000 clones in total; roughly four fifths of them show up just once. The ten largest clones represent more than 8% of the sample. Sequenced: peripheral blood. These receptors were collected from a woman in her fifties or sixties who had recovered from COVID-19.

CDR3 protein: CASSGWANEKLFF. The DNA of the CDR3 is TGTGCCAGCAGCGGATGGGCGAATGAAAAACTGTTTTTT. The chain is built from TRBV9 and TRBJ1-4; D uncertain. Germline CDR1 SGDLS, CDR2 YYNGEE. V was trimmed by 3 bases and J by 5 bases, leaving 8 bases between them. This CDR3 contains 13 residues.

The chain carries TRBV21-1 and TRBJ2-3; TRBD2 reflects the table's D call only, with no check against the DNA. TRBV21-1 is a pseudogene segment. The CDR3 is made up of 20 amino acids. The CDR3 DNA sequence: TGTGCCAGCAGCAAACCCACGGATGCAGCGGGAGATTCACTTACAGATACGCAGTATTTT. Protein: CASSKPTDAAGDSLTDTQYF.

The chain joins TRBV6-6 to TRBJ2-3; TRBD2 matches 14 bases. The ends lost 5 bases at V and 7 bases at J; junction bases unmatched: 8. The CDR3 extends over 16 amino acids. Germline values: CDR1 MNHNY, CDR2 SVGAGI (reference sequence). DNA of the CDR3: TGTGCCAGCAGTGTGACTAGCGGGGGGGCCGGTAATACGCAGTATTTT. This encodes CASSVTSGGAGNTQYF.

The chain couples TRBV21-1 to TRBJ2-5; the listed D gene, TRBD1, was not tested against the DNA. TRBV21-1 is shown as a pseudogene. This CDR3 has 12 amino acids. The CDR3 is CASTHQGMAQYF. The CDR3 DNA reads TGTGCCAGCACCCACCAGGGCATGGCCCAGTACTTC.

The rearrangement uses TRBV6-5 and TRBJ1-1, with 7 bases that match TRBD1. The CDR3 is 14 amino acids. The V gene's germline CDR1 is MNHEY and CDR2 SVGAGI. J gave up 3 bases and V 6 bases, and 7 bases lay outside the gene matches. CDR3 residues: CASSAQGGYTEAFF. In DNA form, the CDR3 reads TGTGCCAGCAGCGCTCAGGGGGGCTACACTGAAGCTTTCTTT.

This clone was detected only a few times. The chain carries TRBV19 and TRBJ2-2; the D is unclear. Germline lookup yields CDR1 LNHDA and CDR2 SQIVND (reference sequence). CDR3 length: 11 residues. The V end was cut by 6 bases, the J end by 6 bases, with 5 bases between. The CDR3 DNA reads TGTGCCAGTAGGCGAGCCGGGGAGCTGTTTTTT. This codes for CASRRAGELFF. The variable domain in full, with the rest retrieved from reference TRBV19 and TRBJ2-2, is DGGITQSPKYLFRKEGQNVTLSCEQNLNHDAMYWYRQDPGQGLRLIYYSQIVNDFQKGDIAEGYSVSREKKESFPLTVTSAQKNPTAFYLCASRRAGELFFGEGSRLTVL.

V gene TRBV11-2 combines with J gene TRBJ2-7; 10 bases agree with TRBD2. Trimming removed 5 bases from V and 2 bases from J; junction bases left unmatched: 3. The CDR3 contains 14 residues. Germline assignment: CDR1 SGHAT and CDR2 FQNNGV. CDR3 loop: CASSLGLAAYEQYF. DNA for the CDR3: TGTGCCAGCAGCCTCGGACTAGCGGCCTACGAGCAGTACTTC.

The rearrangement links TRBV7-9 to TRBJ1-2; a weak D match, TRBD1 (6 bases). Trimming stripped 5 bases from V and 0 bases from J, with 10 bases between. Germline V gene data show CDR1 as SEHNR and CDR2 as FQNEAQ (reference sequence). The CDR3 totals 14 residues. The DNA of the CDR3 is TGTGCCAGCAGCACACAGGGAGCTAACTATGGCTACACCTTC. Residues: CASSTQGANYGYTF. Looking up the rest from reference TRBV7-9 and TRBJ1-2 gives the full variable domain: DTGVSQNPRHKITKRGQNVTFRCDPISEHNRLYWYRQTLGQGPEFLTYFQNEAQLEKSRLLSDRFSAERPKGSFSTLEIQRTEQGDSAMYLCASSTQGANYGYTFGSGTRLTVV.

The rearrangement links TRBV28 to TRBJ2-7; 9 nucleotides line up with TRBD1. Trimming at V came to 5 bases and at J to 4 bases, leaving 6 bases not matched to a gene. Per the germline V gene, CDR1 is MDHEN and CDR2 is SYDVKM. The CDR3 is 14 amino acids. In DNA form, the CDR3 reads TGTGCCAGCAGTCCATCCGGGACAGGGTACGAGCAGTACTTC. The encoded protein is CASSPSGTGYEQYF.

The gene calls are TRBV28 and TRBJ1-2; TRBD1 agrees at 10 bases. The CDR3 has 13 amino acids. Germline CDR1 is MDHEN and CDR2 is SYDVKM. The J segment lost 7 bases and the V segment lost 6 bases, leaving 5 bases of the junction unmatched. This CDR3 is CASRGTGDGGYTF. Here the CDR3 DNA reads TGTGCCAGCAGAGGGACAGGGGACGGTGGCTACACCTTC.

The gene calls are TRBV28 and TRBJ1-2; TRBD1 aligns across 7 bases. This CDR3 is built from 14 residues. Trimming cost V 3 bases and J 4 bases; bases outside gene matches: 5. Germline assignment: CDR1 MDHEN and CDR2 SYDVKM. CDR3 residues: CASSFPGQIYGYTF. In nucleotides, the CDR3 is TGTGCCAGCAGTTTCCCGGGACAGATCTATGGCTACACCTTC.

In DNA form, the CDR3 reads TGCAGCGTTCTCCAGGGAAACACCATATATTTT. Protein sequence: CSVLQGNTIYF. The chain employs TRBV29-1 and TRBJ1-3; D gene ambiguous. Germline V lookup: CDR1 SQVTM, CDR2 ANQGSEA. This CDR3 is built from 11 residues. Trimming took 5 bases from V and 4 from J, leaving 6 bases between them.

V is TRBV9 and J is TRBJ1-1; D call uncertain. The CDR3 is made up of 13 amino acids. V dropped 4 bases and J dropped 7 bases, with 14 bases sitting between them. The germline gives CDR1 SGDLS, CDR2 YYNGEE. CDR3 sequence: CASSPLAGYEAFF. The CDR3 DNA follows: TGTGCCAGCAGCCCCCTTGCGGGGTATGAAGCTTTCTTT.

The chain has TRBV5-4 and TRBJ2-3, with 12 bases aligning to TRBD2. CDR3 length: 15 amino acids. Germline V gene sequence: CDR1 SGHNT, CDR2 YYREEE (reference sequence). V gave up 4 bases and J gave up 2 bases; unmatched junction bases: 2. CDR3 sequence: CASSGLAGPTDTQYF. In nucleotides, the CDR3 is TGTGCCAGCAGCGGACTAGCGGGGCCCACAGATACGCAGTATTTT.

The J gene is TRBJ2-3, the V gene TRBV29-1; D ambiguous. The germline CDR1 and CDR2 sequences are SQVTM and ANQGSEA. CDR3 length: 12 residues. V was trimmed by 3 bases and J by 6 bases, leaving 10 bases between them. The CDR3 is CSVEFLVDTQYF. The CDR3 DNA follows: TGCAGCGTTGAGTTTTTAGTGGATACGCAGTATTTT.

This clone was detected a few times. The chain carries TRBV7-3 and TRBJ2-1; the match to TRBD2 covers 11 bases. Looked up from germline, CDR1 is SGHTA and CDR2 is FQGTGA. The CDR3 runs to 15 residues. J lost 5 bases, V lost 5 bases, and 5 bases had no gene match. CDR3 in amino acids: CASSLGTSGNNEQFF. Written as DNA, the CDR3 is TGTGCCAGCAGCCTTGGGACTAGCGGAAACAATGAGCAGTTCTTC.

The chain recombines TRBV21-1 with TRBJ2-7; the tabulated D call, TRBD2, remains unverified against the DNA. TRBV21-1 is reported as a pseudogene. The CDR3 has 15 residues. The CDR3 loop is CASSNGGPSSYEQYF. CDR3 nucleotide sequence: TGTGCCAGCAGCAACGGGGGGCCAAGCTCCTACGAGCAGTACTTC.

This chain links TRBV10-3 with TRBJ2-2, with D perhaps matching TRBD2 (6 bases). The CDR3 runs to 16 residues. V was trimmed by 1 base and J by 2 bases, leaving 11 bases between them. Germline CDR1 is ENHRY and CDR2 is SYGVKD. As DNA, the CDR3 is TGTGCCATCAGTGAGTGGCAGGGAGGCAACACCGGGGAGCTGTTTTTT. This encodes CAISEWQGGNTGELFF.

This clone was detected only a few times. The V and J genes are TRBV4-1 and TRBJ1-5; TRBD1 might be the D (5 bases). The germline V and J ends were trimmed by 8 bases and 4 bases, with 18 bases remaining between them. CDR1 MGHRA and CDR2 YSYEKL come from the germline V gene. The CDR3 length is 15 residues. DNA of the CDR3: TGCGCCAGCCAGGACATACCTATGGGGAATCAGCCCCAGCATTTT. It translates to CASQDIPMGNQPQHF.

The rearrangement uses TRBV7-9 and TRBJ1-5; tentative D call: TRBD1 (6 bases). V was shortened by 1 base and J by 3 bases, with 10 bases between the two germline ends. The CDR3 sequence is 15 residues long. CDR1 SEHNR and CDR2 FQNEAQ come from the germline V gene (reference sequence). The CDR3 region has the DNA TGTGCCAGCAGCTTAGATCAGGGGTTCAATCAGCCCCAGCATTTT. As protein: CASSLDQGFNQPQHF.

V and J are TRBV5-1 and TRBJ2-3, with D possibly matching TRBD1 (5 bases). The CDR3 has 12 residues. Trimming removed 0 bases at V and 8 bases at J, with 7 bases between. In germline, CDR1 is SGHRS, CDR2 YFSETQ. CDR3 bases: TGCGCCAGCAGCTTGGATCAGGGTACGCAGTATTTT. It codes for CASSLDQGTQYF.

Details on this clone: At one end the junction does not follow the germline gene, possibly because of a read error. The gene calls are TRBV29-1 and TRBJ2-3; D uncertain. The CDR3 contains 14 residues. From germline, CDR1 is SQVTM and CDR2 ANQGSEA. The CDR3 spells CSVAPAGYGVPGPF. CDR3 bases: TGCAGCGTTGCCCCCGCAGGATATGGTGTCCCAGGCCCTTTT.

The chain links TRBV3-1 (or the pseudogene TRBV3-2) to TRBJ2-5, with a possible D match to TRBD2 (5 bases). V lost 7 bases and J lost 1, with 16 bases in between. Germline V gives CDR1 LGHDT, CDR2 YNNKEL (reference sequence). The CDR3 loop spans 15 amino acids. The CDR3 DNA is TGTGCCAGCATCCGGAGGACCCTGGGCCAAGAGACCCAGTACTTC. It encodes CASIRRTLGQETQYF.